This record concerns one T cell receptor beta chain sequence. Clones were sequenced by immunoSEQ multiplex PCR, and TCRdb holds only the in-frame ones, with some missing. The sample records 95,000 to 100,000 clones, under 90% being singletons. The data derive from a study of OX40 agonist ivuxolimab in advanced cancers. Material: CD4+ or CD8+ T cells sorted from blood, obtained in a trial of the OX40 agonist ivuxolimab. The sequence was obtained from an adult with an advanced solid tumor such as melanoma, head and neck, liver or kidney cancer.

The CDR3 loop reads CASSDTVGLNEKLFF. CDR3 DNA: TGTGCCAGCAGTGATACGGTGGGTTTGAATGAAAAACTGTTTTTT. The rearrangement joins TRBV25-1 to TRBJ1-4, with unresolved D. V lost 3 bases, J lost 5 bases, and 13 bases lay in between. The CDR3 loop spans 15 amino acids. The V gene's germline CDR1 is MGHDK and CDR2 SYGVNS.